These 18 T cell receptor beta chains originate from one sample sequenced in a study of OX40 agonist ivuxolimab in advanced cancers. Here immunoSEQ multiplex PCR was the method, and the copy in TCRdb shows in-frame clones only, minus some. The sample carries tens of thousands of clones, roughly four fifths recorded once. The sample consisted of CD4+ or CD8+ T cells sorted from blood, taken in a trial of the OX40 agonist ivuxolimab. The receptors shown here come from an adult with an advanced solid tumor such as melanoma, head and neck, liver or kidney cancer.

The J gene is TRBJ2-7, the V gene TRBV5-1, with TRBD1 matching 7 bases. V lost 1 base, J lost 1 base, and 2 bases stayed unmatched. The CDR3 totals 14 residues. Germline values: CDR1 SGHRS, CDR2 YFSETQ. The CDR3, as DNA: TGCGCCAGCAGCTTGTCGGGACAGTCCTACGAGCAGTACTTC. It encodes CASSLSGQSYEQYF.

The chain uses TRBV19 and TRBJ2-1; no firm D call. From germline, CDR1 is LNHDA and CDR2 SQIVND (reference sequence). Trimming took off 8 bases at V and 4 bases at J, with 9 bases between the two ends. The CDR3 spans 12 residues. CDR3 DNA: TGTGCCAGTGTAACACCTTACAATGAGCAGTTCTTC. Translated: CASVTPYNEQFF.

V gene TRBV29-1 combines with J gene TRBJ1-2; D is perhaps TRBD1 (6 bases). The CDR3 runs 15 residues. Germline loops: CDR1 SQVTM, CDR2 ANQGSEA. Trimming cost V 4 bases and J 4 bases, with 19 bases left between them. The CDR3 sequence: CSVGVVGGTLYGYTF. In DNA, the CDR3 is TGCAGCGTTGGGGTGGTGGGGGGCACCCTCTATGGCTACACCTTC.

The rearrangement joins TRBV18 to TRBJ2-1; D not resolved. This CDR3 contains 13 residues. Germline loops: CDR1 KGHSH, CDR2 LQKENI. Trimming shortened V by 2 bases and J by 4 bases, and 6 bases separated the two germline ends. Written as DNA, the CDR3 is TGTGCCAGCTCACCAGAATCTTACAATGAGCAGTTCTTC. Amino acid sequence: CASSPESYNEQFF.

In DNA, the CDR3 is TGTGCCTGGAAGTGGAAAAGCAGGTCGGAAGCTTTCTTT. This encodes CAWKWKSRSEAFF. This rearrangement joins TRBV30 to TRBJ1-1, with D unresolved. Germline V gene lookup returns CDR1 GTSNPN and CDR2 SVGIG (reference sequence). This CDR3 is built from 13 residues. V was cut by 4 bases and J by 8 bases, with 17 bases left in between.

The chain employs TRBV7-2 and TRBJ1-4, with D uncertain. Germline CDR1 SGHTA, CDR2 FQGNSA. V gave up 1 base and J gave up 8 bases, with 11 bases separating them. The CDR3 is 14 residues long. This CDR3 is CASSLGEQEEKLFF. The CDR3, as DNA: TGTGCCAGCAGCTTAGGGGAGCAGGAGGAAAAACTGTTTTTT.

V usage is TRBV7-2 and J usage is TRBJ1-5; 8 bases map to TRBD1. Unmatched junction bases numbered 6, after V lost 0 bases and J lost 11 bases. This CDR3 has 14 amino acids. Germline V gives CDR1 SGHTA, CDR2 FQGNSA. CDR3 DNA: TGTGCCAGCAGCTTAGCGTCAGGGGACAGGACCCAGCATTTT. It is translated as CASSLASGDRTQHF.

The V gene is TRBV14, the J gene TRBJ2-3; D remains unclear. Germline V gives CDR1 SGHDN, CDR2 FVKESK. CDR3 length equals 12 residues. V lost 3 bases and J 2 bases, leaving 3 bases between the germline ends. The CDR3, as DNA: TGTGCCAGCAGCCATAACACAGATACGCAGTATTTT. This encodes CASSHNTDTQYF.

The chain employs TRBV10-3 and TRBJ1-5; D is unclear. Germline V CDR1 and CDR2: ENHRY, SYGVKD. The ends were cut back, 2 bases at V and 0 bases at J, with 5 bases in the middle. This CDR3 has 14 residues. CDR3 nucleotides: TGTGCCATCAGTGAGGGAAATAGCAATCAGCCCCAGCATTTT. This translates into CAISEGNSNQPQHF.

This chain joins TRBV7-9 and TRBJ2-1, with TRBD2 matching 10 bases. The CDR3 totals 19 residues. Losses at the gene ends were 1 base for V and 0 bases for J; bases not matched to a gene: 9. In germline, CDR1 is SEHNR, CDR2 FQNEAQ (reference sequence). CDR3 amino acids: CASSLVGLAVDDSYNEQFF. The CDR3 nucleotides read TGTGCCAGCAGCTTAGTTGGACTAGCGGTTGATGACTCCTACAATGAGCAGTTCTTC.

J is TRBJ1-5 and V is TRBV21-1; the table names TRBD1, a call not compared with the DNA. TRBV21-1 is a pseudogene. The CDR3 loop spans 17 amino acids. The CDR3 DNA reads as TGTGCCAGCAGCGGCCGGGACAGAGAAGATAGCAATCAGCCCCAGCATTTT. Residues: CASSGRDREDSNQPQHF.

This rearrangement joins TRBV15 to TRBJ1-5, with D possibly TRBD1 on 5 matching bases. This CDR3 comprises 12 residues. Germline V gene lookup returns CDR1 LNHNV and CDR2 YYDKDF (reference sequence). V shed 6 bases and J shed 5 bases, with 8 bases lying between them. The CDR3 protein is CATRGGDQPQHF. The CDR3, as DNA: TGTGCCACCAGGGGGGGAGATCAGCCCCAGCATTTT.

This clone was found a few times. The rearrangement uses TRBV27 and TRBJ2-1; D could derive from TRBD1 or TRBD2 (5 bases each). Trimming removed 5 bases at V and 6 bases at J, with 11 bases between. This CDR3 region has 13 residues. CDR1 and CDR2 (germline): MNHEY, SMNVEV (reference sequence). CDR3 sequence reads: CASSPGTFNEQFF. The CDR3 DNA reads TGTGCCAGCAGTCCCGGGACGTTCAATGAGCAGTTCTTC.

The chain has TRBV14 and TRBJ2-1, with D possibly matching TRBD2 (5 bases). The V end lost 0 bases, the J end lost 6 bases, and 15 bases lay between the germline ends. The CDR3 covers 16 residues. Germline assignment: CDR1 SGHDN and CDR2 FVKESK. CDR3 DNA: TGTGCCAGCAGCCAAGAGGAGGTCGTCCTGTTCAATGAGCAGTTCTTC. This gives the protein CASSQEEVVLFNEQFF. The whole variable domain, remainder taken from reference TRBV14 and TRBJ2-1, is EAGVTQFPSHSVIEKGQTVTLRCDPISGHDNLYWYRRVMGKEIKFLLHFVKESKQDESGMPNNRFLAERTGGTYSTLKVQPAELEDSGVYFCASSQEEVVLFNEQFFGPGTRLTVL.

A single count supports this clone. J is TRBJ2-1 and V is TRBV5-5; D may be TRBD2 (7 bases). V lost 4 bases and J lost 7, with 21 bases in between. The CDR3 contains 16 residues. Germline values: CDR1 SGHKS, CDR2 YYEKEE (reference sequence). The CDR3 DNA reads as TGTGCCAGCAGCCCCCTGCCGGGGGGCAGAAAAAATGAGCAGTTCTTC. Translating gives CASSPLPGGRKNEQFF.

The chain combines TRBV11-3 with TRBJ1-2; D is uncertain. The CDR3 length is 12 residues. Trimming shortened V by 2 bases and J by 8 bases, and 9 bases separated the two germline ends. Germline values: CDR1 SGHNT, CDR2 YENEEA. CDR3 sequence reads: CASSLLDVGYTF. Written as DNA, the CDR3 is TGTGCCAGCAGCTTATTGGACGTAGGCTACACCTTC. Looking up the rest from reference TRBV11-3 and TRBJ1-2 gives the full variable domain: EAGVVQSPRYKIIEKKQPVAFWCNPISGHNTLYWYLQNLGQGPELLIRYENEEAVDDSQLPKDRFSAERLKGVDSTLKIQPAELGDSAVYLCASSLLDVGYTFGSGTRLTVV.

The J gene is TRBJ1-6, the V gene TRBV2; D ambiguous. The CDR3 has 16 amino acids. Per the germline V gene, CDR1 is SNHLY and CDR2 is FYNNEI. The V and J ends lost 1 base and 7 bases respectively, with 14 bases between them. The CDR3 loop reads CASSEGAARRNSPLHF. For the CDR3, the DNA is TGTGCCAGCAGTGAAGGTGCGGCCAGGCGAAATTCACCCCTCCACTTT.

This chain joins TRBV19 and TRBJ2-3, with 8 bases that match TRBD1. Germline V lookup: CDR1 LNHDA, CDR2 SQIVND (reference sequence). V lost 5 bases, J lost 6 bases, and 13 bases stayed unmatched. CDR3 length equals 16 residues. CDR3 nucleotides: TGTGCCAGTAGTCTAAACAGGGGGGAAGTATGGGATACGCAGTATTTT. Amino acid sequence: CASSLNRGEVWDTQYF.